The 22 T cell receptor beta chains in this list originate from one sample, sequenced in a study of T cells in localized non-small cell lung cancer. Only in-frame clones appear in the TCRdb table, and some are missing; sequencing was by immunoSEQ multiplex PCR. Counted here are over a thousand clones, about a quarter occurring once; the ten biggest clones make up more than 10%. Sample: lung tumor tissue, taken before any cancer treatment. The source is a male donor at least 60 years old with stage II lung adenocarcinoma.

Remarks on this clone: The DNA ends 1 residue before the CDR3 does, and the rest of the CDR3 is filled in from the germline J gene. V is TRBV10-3 and J is TRBJ2-7; D is undetermined. Germline assignment: CDR1 ENHRY and CDR2 SYGVKD. V was shortened by 0 bases and J by 2 bases, with 11 bases between the two germline ends. The CDR3 has 15 residues. CDR3 loop: CAISESFARTYEQYF. Incomplete CDR3 DNA: TGTGCCATCAGTGAGTCGTTCGCCCGGACCTACGAGCAGTAC.

The chain is built from TRBV29-1 and TRBJ2-7; no definite D call. Trimming shortened V by 5 bases and J by 0 bases, and 11 bases separated the two germline ends. The CDR3 runs 13 residues. Germline CDR1 reads SQVTM; CDR2 reads ANQGSEA. CDR3 loop: CSVWQPSSYEQYF. The DNA of the CDR3 is TGCAGCGTTTGGCAGCCTAGCTCCTACGAGCAGTACTTC.

This clone was observed a few times. The chain combines TRBV11-3 with TRBJ2-7; D is perhaps TRBD1 (5 bases). Germline assignment: CDR1 SGHNT and CDR2 YENEEA. The CDR3 has 14 residues. Trimming cost V 2 bases and J 5 bases, with 13 bases left between them. The CDR3 loop is CASSLWQGGNEQYF. The CDR3 coding sequence is TGTGCCAGCAGCTTATGGCAGGGCGGCAACGAGCAGTACTTC.

V usage is TRBV11-3 and J usage is TRBJ2-5, with 8 bases aligning to TRBD1. This CDR3 comprises 14 residues. Germline CDR1 SGHNT, CDR2 YENEEA. The V segment lost 1 base and the J segment 5 bases; nucleotides outside the gene matches: 3. The CDR3 nucleotides read TGTGCCAGCAGCTTAGGACAGGGGATCGAGACCCAGTACTTC. Translating gives CASSLGQGIETQYF.

V and J are TRBV4-1 and TRBJ2-1; tentative D call: TRBD1 (6 bases). From germline, CDR1 is MGHRA and CDR2 YSYEKL. This CDR3 has 15 residues. The ends were cut back, 4 bases at V and 4 bases at J, with 14 bases in the middle. CDR3 protein: CASSRKGDGYNEQFF. The CDR3 nucleotides are TGCGCCAGCAGCCGCAAGGGGGACGGGTACAATGAGCAGTTCTTC.

The chain employs TRBV28 and TRBJ2-4; 7 nucleotides match TRBD1. The CDR3 totals 12 residues. In germline, CDR1 is MDHEN, CDR2 SYDVKM. Germline trimming cut 9 bases from V and 7 bases from J; bases unmatched to any gene: 6. The DNA for the CDR3 is TGTGCCAGTACAGGGGCCACGAACATTCAGTACTTC. Translated, it gives CASTGATNIQYF.

The DNA for the CDR3 is TGTGCCACCAGCGCCATCCCCGGGACTAGTGAAACCCAGTACTTC. Its translation: CATSAIPGTSETQYF. This sequence joins TRBV15 and TRBJ2-5, with 8 nucleotides matching TRBD2. The germline gives CDR1 LNHNV, CDR2 YYDKDF (reference sequence). V lost 5 bases, J lost 8 bases, and 13 bases stayed unmatched. This CDR3 is built from 15 residues.

The chain links TRBV10-2 to TRBJ2-5; 9 bases align to TRBD1. V gave up 10 bases and J gave up 3 bases; unmatched junction bases: 12. This CDR3 spans 15 amino acids. CDR1 WSHSY and CDR2 SAAADI come from the germline V gene. In nucleotides, the CDR3 is TGCGCCACCCGTTACGCCGGGACAGGGAAAGAGACCCAGTACTTC. The encoded protein is CATRYAGTGKETQYF.

In this sample, this clone turned up a few times. The chain employs TRBV11-3 and TRBJ1-4, with D possibly TRBD1 on 5 matching bases. V lost 5 bases, J lost 6 bases, and 19 bases lay in between. Germline loops: CDR1 SGHNT, CDR2 YENEEA. The CDR3 totals 16 residues. The CDR3 DNA follows: TGTGCCAGCAGCCGGGCCCTTCTCCGGGACTATGAAAAACTGTTTTTT. Its translation is CASSRALLRDYEKLFF.

The chain is built from TRBV11-3 and TRBJ2-3; no reliable D call. The CDR3 runs 15 residues. Germline CDR1 and CDR2: SGHNT and YENEEA. V was shortened by 8 bases and J by 1 base, with 16 bases between the two germline ends. CDR3 region: CASERLGVRTDTQYF. The CDR3, as DNA: TGTGCCAGCGAACGACTTGGGGTGCGCACAGATACGCAGTATTTT.

The V and J genes are TRBV11-3 and TRBJ1-2; D is ambiguous. Germline CDR1 is SGHNT and CDR2 is YENEEA. Trimming left V 3 bases short and J 4 bases short, with 21 bases between. CDR3 length equals 17 residues. The CDR3 coding sequence is TGTGCCAGCAGCTTCCAGCGCCATCTCGGAAAGACCTATGGCTACACCTTC. Protein sequence: CASSFQRHLGKTYGYTF. The variable domain in full, with the rest retrieved from reference TRBV11-3 and TRBJ1-2, is EAGVVQSPRYKIIEKKQPVAFWCNPISGHNTLYWYLQNLGQGPELLIRYENEEAVDDSQLPKDRFSAERLKGVDSTLKIQPAELGDSAVYLCASSFQRHLGKTYGYTFGSGTRLTVV.

As DNA, the CDR3 is TGCGCCAGCAGCGCGTTCCCGGGAGCGGGAAGCGAGCAGTACTTC. Amino acids: CASSAFPGAGSEQYF. The V and J genes are TRBV5-1 and TRBJ2-7, with 7 bases matching TRBD2. V gave up 4 bases and J gave up 6 bases; unmatched junction bases: 13. The germline V gene has CDR1 SGHRS and CDR2 YFSETQ. CDR3 length equals 15 residues.

J is TRBJ2-1 and V is TRBV29-1; a weak D match, TRBD2 (5 bases). Trimming took off 2 bases at V and 3 bases at J, with 14 bases between the two ends. The CDR3 consists of 15 residues. CDR1 is SQVTM and CDR2 is ANQGSEA in the germline V gene. The CDR3 nucleotides read TGCAGCGTTGAACGCCAAGCGGAAAACTACAATGAGCAGTTCTTC. Its protein product is CSVERQAENYNEQFF.

The genes are TRBV6-8 and TRBJ2-3; perhaps TRBD2 as D (6 bases). CDR1 is MNHGY and CDR2 is SAAAGT in the germline V gene. The ends were cut back, 5 bases at V and 3 bases at J, with 12 bases in the middle. The CDR3 runs 14 residues. The CDR3 reads CASSGVGGTDTQYF. CDR3 coding DNA: TGTGCCAGCAGTGGGGTTGGGGGGACAGATACGCAGTATTTT.

The sample holds a few counts of this clone. The V and J genes are TRBV11-3 and TRBJ2-2, with TRBD2 identical over 7 bases. Germline V gives CDR1 SGHNT, CDR2 YENEEA. With 1 base clipped from V and 2 bases from J, the junction kept 4 bases outside the gene matches. The CDR3 sequence is 16 residues long. The DNA for the CDR3 is TGTGCCAGCAGCTTAGGGCTAGCGGATAACACCGGGGAGCTGTTTTTT. As protein: CASSLGLADNTGELFF. Complete variable domain (other parts from reference TRBV11-3 and TRBJ2-2): EAGVVQSPRYKIIEKKQPVAFWCNPISGHNTLYWYLQNLGQGPELLIRYENEEAVDDSQLPKDRFSAERLKGVDSTLKIQPAELGDSAVYLCASSLGLADNTGELFFGEGSRLTVL.

This clone has only a few counts. J is TRBJ2-7 and V is TRBV28; 7 nucleotides agree with TRBD2. Trimming removed 6 bases from V and 6 bases from J; junction bases left unmatched: 14. Germline V gene sequence: CDR1 MDHEN, CDR2 SYDVKM. The CDR3 consists of 15 residues. This CDR3 reads CASSRPSGYFGEQYF. In DNA, the CDR3 is TGTGCCAGCAGCCGACCTAGCGGCTATTTCGGCGAGCAGTACTTC.

This chain joins TRBV25-1 and TRBJ2-7; D is undetermined. The germline CDR1 and CDR2 sequences are MGHDK and SYGVNS. CDR3 length: 13 residues. Trimming removed 2 bases from V and 3 bases from J, with 8 bases in between. The CDR3 region has the DNA TGTGCCAGCAGTGAAGCGTCAGTCTACGAGCAGTACTTC. This translates into CASSEASVYEQYF.

The chain employs TRBV29-1 and TRBJ2-3; weak D call: TRBD2 (5 bases). CDR1 and CDR2 (germline): SQVTM, ANQGSEA. The CDR3 has 14 amino acids. The germline V and J ends were trimmed by 4 bases and 4 bases, with 15 bases remaining between them. CDR3: CSVVPTTSADTQYF. The CDR3, as DNA: TGCAGCGTTGTCCCTACCACTAGTGCAGATACGCAGTATTTT.

This sequence joins TRBV11-3 and TRBJ2-3; TRBD1 or TRBD2 may be the D gene (5 bases each). The CDR3 runs 15 residues. Trimming removed 5 bases at V and 3 bases at J, with 15 bases between. In germline, CDR1 is SGHNT, CDR2 YENEEA. CDR3 DNA sequence: TGTGCCAGCAGCCCCCGGGACGGACCAACAGATACGCAGTATTTT. Translation gives CASSPRDGPTDTQYF.

The rearrangement joins TRBV18 to TRBJ2-6, with D tentatively TRBD1 (5 bases). CDR3 size: 19 residues. Germline V gene lookup returns CDR1 KGHSH and CDR2 LQKENI. V was shortened by 1 base and J by 4 bases, with 20 bases between the two germline ends. The DNA of the CDR3 is TGTGCCAGCTCACCACGACGGCAGGGTGGGGCTACCGGGGCCAACGTCCTGACTTTC. This sequence encodes CASSPRRQGGATGANVLTF. The full variable domain, with the rest looked up from reference TRBV18 and TRBJ2-6, is NAGVMQNPRHLVRRRGQEARLRCSPMKGHSHVYWYRQLPEEGLKFMVYLQKENIIDESGMPKERFSAEFPKEGPSILRIQQVVRGDSAAYFCASSPRRQGGATGANVLTFGAGSRLTVL.

The chain recombines TRBV19 with TRBJ2-5; tentative D call: TRBD2 (6 bases). Trimming removed 5 bases at V and 2 bases at J, with 9 bases between. Germline CDR1 LNHDA, CDR2 SQIVND (reference sequence). The CDR3 contains 13 residues. CDR3 sequence reads: CASSLGTQETQYF. The CDR3 DNA sequence: TGTGCCAGTAGTTTAGGGACTCAAGAGACCCAGTACTTC. Variable domain in full (rest from reference TRBV19 and TRBJ2-5): DGGITQSPKYLFRKEGQNVTLSCEQNLNHDAMYWYRQDPGQGLRLIYYSQIVNDFQKGDIAEGYSVSREKKESFPLTVTSAQKNPTAFYLCASSLGTQETQYFGPGTRLLVL.

The sample holds a few counts of this clone. This chain links TRBV9 with TRBJ1-2; D uncertain. This CDR3 contains 13 residues. The ends were cut back, 4 bases at V and 0 bases at J, with 7 bases in the middle. CDR1 SGDLS and CDR2 YYNGEE come from the germline V gene. The CDR3 DNA is TGTGCCAGCAGCTCAACAACTAACTATGGCTACACCTTC. Translating it yields CASSSTTNYGYTF.